The rows below give T cell receptor beta chains drawn from one sample of a study of blood T cell repertoires in COVID-19. Only in-frame clones appear in the TCRdb table, and some are missing; sequencing was by immunoSEQ multiplex PCR. The profile shows some 190,000 clones, approximately 80% of them singletons. Input material: PBMCs or T cells enriched from blood (not recorded which). Source of these receptors: a man aged 60 to 69 who had been exposed to COVID-19. Each CDR3 is given with its conserved first and last residue. Fields, in order: V gene, D gene, J gene, clone size, CDR3 DNA, CDR3 protein. The D gene is left open where the match is weak. Rows may omit the clone size; those that give it use once, few, many or a size class.

V gene: TRBV9
D gene: TRBD1
J gene: TRBJ1-2
clone size: NA
CDR3 DNA: TGTGCCAGCAGCCCCGAGGGGACAGGGGGCGTAGGCTACACCTTC
CDR3 protein: CASSPEGTGGVGYTF

V gene: TRBV18
D gene: TRBD1
J gene: TRBJ1-1
clone size: NA
CDR3 DNA: TGTGCCAGCTCACCACGGACAGGGGGCGAGGTTGGACGGACTGAAGCTTTCTTT
CDR3 protein: CASSPRTGGEVGRTEAFF

V gene: TRBV27
D gene: NA
J gene: TRBJ1-1
clone size: NA
CDR3 DNA: TGTGCCAGCAGTTCCTGGGCGGCGGGGACTGAAGCTTTCTTT
CDR3 protein: CASSSWAAGTEAFF

V gene: TRBV27
D gene: TRBD1
J gene: TRBJ2-6
clone size: NA
CDR3 DNA: TGTGCCAGCAGTCGGGGACAGGGGGCCCCCTCTGGGGCCAACGTCCTGACTTTC
CDR3 protein: CASSRGQGAPSGANVLTF

V gene: TRBV25-1
D gene: NA
J gene: TRBJ2-5
clone size: NA
CDR3 DNA: TGTGCCAGCAGCTGGACTGGACAGACCCAGTACTTC
CDR3 protein: CASSWTGQTQYF

V gene: TRBV5-6
D gene: NA
J gene: TRBJ1-5
clone size: NA
CDR3 DNA: TGTGCCAGCAGCCCGCCCGGAGGCCAGCCCCAGCATTTT
CDR3 protein: CASSPPGGQPQHF

V gene: TRBV6-1
D gene: NA
J gene: TRBJ2-2
clone size: few
CDR3 DNA: TGTGCCAGCAGTGAATTTATGACAGCATTGCCCGGGGAGCTGTTTTTT
CDR3 protein: CASSEFMTALPGELFF

V gene: TRBV6-5
D gene: NA
J gene: TRBJ1-3
clone size: NA
CDR3 DNA: TGTGCCAGCAGAGCGACAGTCGGAAACACCATATATTTT
CDR3 protein: CASRATVGNTIYF

V gene: TRBV9
D gene: TRBD2
J gene: TRBJ2-1
clone size: NA
CDR3 DNA: TGTGCCAGCAGCGTAGATCCCCAGCGGGGTTACTACAATGAGCAGTTCTTC
CDR3 protein: CASSVDPQRGYYNEQFF

V gene: TRBV25-1
D gene: TRBD1
J gene: TRBJ1-5
clone size: NA
CDR3 DNA: TGTGCCAGTAGGGGGCAGGGGCAGCCCCAGCATTTT
CDR3 protein: CASRGQGQPQHF

V gene: TRBV29-1
D gene: TRBD1
J gene: TRBJ1-4
clone size: NA
CDR3 DNA: TGCAGCGCCGGACAGGGGAATGGCGAAAAACTGTTTTTT
CDR3 protein: CSAGQGNGEKLFF

V gene: TRBV7-6
D gene: TRBD2
J gene: TRBJ2-7
clone size: many
CDR3 DNA: TGTGCCAGCACCAGACTAGCGGGAGAGACACGCGAGCAGTACTTC
CDR3 protein: CASTRLAGETREQYF

V gene: TRBV7-8
D gene: TRBD1
J gene: TRBJ1-1
clone size: NA
CDR3 DNA: TGTGCCAGCAGCTTTGGGACAGCGAACACTGAAGCTTTCTTT
CDR3 protein: CASSFGTANTEAFF

V gene: TRBV11-1
D gene: NA
J gene: TRBJ2-1
clone size: NA
CDR3 DNA: TGTGCCAGCAGTCCATTCGGAAGGGGTGGACACAATGAGCAGTTCTTC
CDR3 protein: CASSPFGRGGHNEQFF

V gene: TRBV12-3/TRBV12-4
D gene: NA
J gene: TRBJ1-1
clone size: NA
CDR3 DNA: TGTGCCAGCAGTTTGGGGGGGCCTGAAGCTTTCTTT
CDR3 protein: CASSLGGPEAFF

V gene: TRBV6-4
D gene: TRBD2
J gene: TRBJ2-5
clone size: NA
CDR3 DNA: TGTGCCAGCAGTGAGGTAGCGGGAGGCCAAGAGACCCAGTACTTC
CDR3 protein: CASSEVAGGQETQYF

V gene: TRBV4-3
D gene: TRBD2
J gene: TRBJ2-1
clone size: NA
CDR3 DNA: TGCGCCAGCAGCCAAGAGGTAGCGGGGAGCTCCTACAATGAGCAGTTCTTC
CDR3 protein: CASSQEVAGSSYNEQFF

V gene: TRBV18
D gene: TRBD2
J gene: TRBJ2-1
clone size: NA
CDR3 DNA: TGTGCCAGCTCAGTTCCGGGACTACGATACAATGAGCAGTTCTTC
CDR3 protein: CASSVPGLRYNEQFF

V gene: TRBV28
D gene: NA
J gene: TRBJ1-2
clone size: once
CDR3 DNA: TGTGCCAGCACCGCAGGGGACGCCTTAAGAGGCTACACCTTC
CDR3 protein: CASTAGDALRGYTF

V gene: TRBV6-2/TRBV6-3
D gene: TRBD1
J gene: TRBJ1-2
clone size: NA
CDR3 DNA: TGTGCCAGCAGTGACCCCGGACAGGGGATCTATGGCTACACCTTC
CDR3 protein: CASSDPGQGIYGYTF

V gene: TRBV7-9
D gene: NA
J gene: TRBJ2-3
clone size: few
CDR3 DNA: TGTGCCAGCAGCTTAGAGCCGAGCACAGATACGCAGTATTTT
CDR3 protein: CASSLEPSTDTQYF

V gene: TRBV12-3/TRBV12-4
D gene: TRBD1
J gene: TRBJ2-1
clone size: once
CDR3 DNA: TGTGCCAGCAGTCCACAGGGGAAGCAGTTCTTC
CDR3 protein: CASSPQGKQFF

V gene: TRBV5-6
D gene: NA
J gene: TRBJ1-2
clone size: NA
CDR3 DNA: TGTGCCAGCAGCCAGGGTCGGGGGGAAGGCTACACCTTC
CDR3 protein: CASSQGRGEGYTF

V gene: TRBV30
D gene: TRBD2
J gene: TRBJ2-7
clone size: few
CDR3 DNA: TGTGCCTGGAGTAACTGGCGGGAGCTAGTTGACGAGCAGTACTTC
CDR3 protein: CAWSNWRELVDEQYF

V gene: TRBV27
D gene: NA
J gene: TRBJ1-1
clone size: NA
CDR3 DNA: TGTGCCAGCAGTCCTTACAGGGCCCCGAACACTGAAGCTTTCTTT
CDR3 protein: CASSPYRAPNTEAFF

V gene: TRBV2
D gene: TRBD1
J gene: TRBJ2-2
clone size: NA
CDR3 DNA: TGTGCCAGCACCGCCTCGTTAGACAGGGATACCGGGGAGCTGTTTTTT
CDR3 protein: CASTASLDRDTGELFF

V gene: TRBV2
D gene: TRBD1
J gene: TRBJ1-1
clone size: NA
CDR3 DNA: TGTGCCAGCAGTGTACGGACAGGGTTGAACACTGAAGCTTTCTTT
CDR3 protein: CASSVRTGLNTEAFF

V gene: TRBV7-9
D gene: TRBD1
J gene: TRBJ1-4
clone size: NA
CDR3 DNA: TGTGCCAGCAGCTTAATTTCGGGACAGGTTAGAGAAAAACTGTTTTTT
CDR3 protein: CASSLISGQVREKLFF

V gene: TRBV3-1/TRBV3-2
D gene: TRBD1
J gene: TRBJ1-5
clone size: NA
CDR3 DNA: TGTGCCAGCAGCCCCCGCTTGACAGGGAGTTTTGCAAATCAGCCCCAGCATTTT
CDR3 protein: CASSPRLTGSFANQPQHF

V gene: TRBV27
D gene: TRBD1
J gene: TRBJ2-4
clone size: NA
CDR3 DNA: TGTGCCAGCAGTCGGGACAGGGTCAAGGTGCAGTACTTC
CDR3 protein: CASSRDRVKVQYF

V gene: TRBV4-2
D gene: NA
J gene: TRBJ1-2
clone size: few
CDR3 DNA: TGTGCCAGCAGCCAAGATCAGGGGCAAAGCTATGGCTACACCTTC
CDR3 protein: CASSQDQGQSYGYTF

V gene: TRBV7-2
D gene: NA
J gene: TRBJ2-2
clone size: NA
CDR3 DNA: TGTGCCAGCAGCTTACCGGGCACCGGGGAGCTGTTTTTT
CDR3 protein: CASSLPGTGELFF

V gene: TRBV11-3
D gene: NA
J gene: TRBJ2-3
clone size: NA
CDR3 DNA: TGTGCCAGCAGCGCCACTAGCACAGATACGCAGTATTTT
CDR3 protein: CASSATSTDTQYF

V gene: TRBV11-3
D gene: NA
J gene: TRBJ1-1
clone size: NA
CDR3 DNA: TGTGCCAGCAGCCAAGAACCCCTCAGGAACACTGAAGCTTTCTTT
CDR3 protein: CASSQEPLRNTEAFF

V gene: TRBV7-8
D gene: NA
J gene: TRBJ2-1
clone size: NA
CDR3 DNA: TGTGCCAGCAGCTTATTAGGAGGAATCAATGAGCAGTTCTTC
CDR3 protein: CASSLLGGINEQFF

V gene: TRBV27
D gene: NA
J gene: TRBJ2-3
clone size: NA
CDR3 DNA: TGTGCCAGTAGACGGGGCACAGATACGCAGTATTTT
CDR3 protein: CASRRGTDTQYF

V gene: TRBV19
D gene: TRBD2
J gene: TRBJ2-7
clone size: NA
CDR3 DNA: TGTGCCAGTAGCCCACTAGCGGGAGGCTCTTACGAGCAGTACTTC
CDR3 protein: CASSPLAGGSYEQYF

V gene: TRBV24-1
D gene: NA
J gene: TRBJ1-5
clone size: NA
CDR3 DNA: TGTGCCACCAGTGATTCCCAGGAAAGCAATCAGCCCCAGCATTTT
CDR3 protein: CATSDSQESNQPQHF

V gene: TRBV5-8
D gene: TRBD2
J gene: TRBJ2-3
clone size: NA
CDR3 DNA: TGTGCCAGCAGCTTGGCCAAGCTAGCGGGAGCGTCGGATACGCAGTATTTT
CDR3 protein: CASSLAKLAGASDTQYF

V gene: TRBV5-5
D gene: TRBD2
J gene: TRBJ2-5
clone size: NA
CDR3 DNA: TGTGCCAGCAGCTTAGGGACTAGCGGGATTGTCCAAGAGACCCAGTACTTC
CDR3 protein: CASSLGTSGIVQETQYF

V gene: TRBV7-9
D gene: TRBD2
J gene: TRBJ2-2
clone size: few
CDR3 DNA: TGTGCCAGCAGCTTAGGCCGCCCAGCTAGCGGCCCTACCGGGGAGCTGTTTTTT
CDR3 protein: CASSLGRPASGPTGELFF

V gene: TRBV4-1
D gene: NA
J gene: TRBJ1-2
clone size: NA
CDR3 DNA: TGCGCCAGCAGCCAAGTAACGACAGCGGGCTTTGACTATGGCTACACCTTC
CDR3 protein: CASSQVTTAGFDYGYTF

V gene: TRBV15
D gene: NA
J gene: TRBJ1-2
clone size: NA
CDR3 DNA: TGTGCCACCAGCAGAGGTGGGGCTGGCTACACCTTC
CDR3 protein: CATSRGGAGYTF

V gene: TRBV6-4
D gene: NA
J gene: TRBJ1-2
clone size: NA
CDR3 DNA: TGTGCCAGCAGTGACATTATCCGGGGATCGTTCCATGGCTACACCTTC
CDR3 protein: CASSDIIRGSFHGYTF

V gene: TRBV4-2
D gene: NA
J gene: TRBJ2-6
clone size: once
CDR3 DNA: TGTGCCAGCAGCCAAGAGAAGGAGTCTGGGGCCAACGTCCTGACTTTC
CDR3 protein: CASSQEKESGANVLTF

V gene: TRBV21-1
D gene: NA
J gene: TRBJ2-3
clone size: NA
CDR3 DNA: TGTGCCAGCGACAATAAGCTTGGGGCACCTAGCACAGATACGCAGTATTTT
CDR3 protein: CASDNKLGAPSTDTQYF

V gene: TRBV19
D gene: TRBD1
J gene: TRBJ1-5
clone size: NA
CDR3 DNA: TGTGCCACTACGCCGTTGGGCAGGGGGACGGGTAATCAGCCCCAGCATTTT
CDR3 protein: CATTPLGRGTGNQPQHF

V gene: TRBV30
D gene: NA
J gene: TRBJ1-6
clone size: once
CDR3 DNA: TGTGCCTGGAGTATACTTCAGGGTGCAGCTTCACCCCTCCACTTT
CDR3 protein: CAWSILQGAASPLHF

V gene: TRBV4-1
D gene: TRBD2
J gene: TRBJ2-7
clone size: NA
CDR3 DNA: TGCGCCAGCAGCCGCACTAGCGGGACCCGCTACGAGCAGTACTTC
CDR3 protein: CASSRTSGTRYEQYF

V gene: TRBV6-1
D gene: NA
J gene: TRBJ1-2
clone size: few
CDR3 DNA: TGTGCCAGCAGTGAAACACAGGGTACGGGCTACACCTTC
CDR3 protein: CASSETQGTGYTF

V gene: TRBV6-5
D gene: NA
J gene: TRBJ1-5
clone size: NA
CDR3 DNA: TGTGCCAGCACCCAACAGGTAGTTCGTCAGCCCCAGCATTTT
CDR3 protein: CASTQQVVRQPQHF

V gene: TRBV4-3
D gene: TRBD2
J gene: TRBJ2-7
clone size: NA
CDR3 DNA: TGCGCCAGCAGCCAAATGAGCGGGATGTCGGGCTACGAGCAGTACTTC
CDR3 protein: CASSQMSGMSGYEQYF

V gene: TRBV4-3
D gene: NA
J gene: TRBJ1-3
clone size: once
CDR3 DNA: TGCGCCAGCAGCCAAGCTCTGGGGGGAGCGGGAAACACCATATATTTT
CDR3 protein: CASSQALGGAGNTIYF

V gene: TRBV27
D gene: NA
J gene: TRBJ1-2
clone size: NA
CDR3 DNA: TGTGCCAGCAGGATGACTACAGGGAGCCGAGGCTACACCTTC
CDR3 protein: CASRMTTGSRGYTF